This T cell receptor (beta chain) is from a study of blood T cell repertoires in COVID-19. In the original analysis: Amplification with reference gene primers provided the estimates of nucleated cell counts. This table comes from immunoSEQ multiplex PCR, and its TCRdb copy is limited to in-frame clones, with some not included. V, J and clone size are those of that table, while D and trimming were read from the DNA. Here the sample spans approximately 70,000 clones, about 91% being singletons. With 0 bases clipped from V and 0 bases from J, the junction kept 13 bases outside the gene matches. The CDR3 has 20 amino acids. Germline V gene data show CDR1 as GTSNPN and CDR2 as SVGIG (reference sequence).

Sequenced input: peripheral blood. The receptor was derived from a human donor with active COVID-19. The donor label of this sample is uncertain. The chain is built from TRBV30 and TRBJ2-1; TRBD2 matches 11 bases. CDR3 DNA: TGTGCCTGGAGTGTACGAACTAGCGGGAGAGGGGCCCGCTCCTACAATGAGCAGTTCTTC. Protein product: CAWSVRTSGRGARSYNEQFF.